Listed below are T cell receptor beta chains from one sample, sequenced in a study of blood T cell repertoires in COVID-19. The protocol was immunoSEQ multiplex PCR, while the TCRdb copy is restricted to in-frame clones and leaves out a portion. The sample contains 270,000 or so clones, around 84% of which appear only once. The specimen was PBMCs or T cells enriched from blood (not recorded which). These receptors were taken from a woman in her forties or fifties who had been exposed to COVID-19. Both conserved end residues are part of each CDR3. The order of the fields is J gene, V gene, CDR3 protein.

j_gene: TRBJ1-1
v_gene: TRBV3-1/TRBV3-2
CDR3aa: CASSQDPGGFGTEAFF

j_gene: TRBJ2-3
v_gene: TRBV7-3
CDR3aa: CASSLAGTGDTQYF

j_gene: TRBJ2-1
v_gene: TRBV6-4
CDR3aa: CASSLLAGFSYNEQFF

j_gene: TRBJ2-1
v_gene: TRBV5-4
CDR3aa: CASSPPDRGNEQFF

j_gene: TRBJ1-1
v_gene: TRBV5-1
CDR3aa: CASTMTGPNTEAFF

j_gene: TRBJ1-5
v_gene: TRBV6-2/TRBV6-3
CDR3aa: CASSTADRGKQPQHF

j_gene: TRBJ1-5
v_gene: TRBV5-5
CDR3aa: CASSDGDSSRSNQPQHF

j_gene: TRBJ2-7
v_gene: TRBV19
CDR3aa: CASSSGRASVGEQYF

j_gene: TRBJ2-5
v_gene: TRBV18
CDR3aa: CASSPLGTRLETQYF

j_gene: TRBJ1-1
v_gene: TRBV29-1
CDR3aa: CSVQAGLNTEAFF

j_gene: TRBJ2-5
v_gene: TRBV10-1
CDR3aa: CASSESQGQETQYF

j_gene: TRBJ2-7
v_gene: TRBV2
CDR3aa: CASSPDRGVYEQYF

j_gene: TRBJ1-1
v_gene: TRBV7-8
CDR3aa: CASSLGGSVSEAFF

j_gene: TRBJ1-1
v_gene: TRBV19
CDR3aa: CASSILGQNTEAFF

j_gene: TRBJ1-1
v_gene: TRBV27
CDR3aa: CASSFELRTEAFF

j_gene: TRBJ2-1
v_gene: TRBV28
CDR3aa: CASSPSGGSYNEQFF

j_gene: TRBJ2-5
v_gene: TRBV24-1
CDR3aa: CASSGGSQETQYF

j_gene: TRBJ1-2
v_gene: TRBV5-1
CDR3aa: CASSLTTGEGGYTF

j_gene: TRBJ2-7
v_gene: TRBV30
CDR3aa: CAWGPLRGIGEQYF

j_gene: TRBJ2-3
v_gene: TRBV18
CDR3aa: CASSPTPGGHADTQYF

j_gene: TRBJ2-3
v_gene: TRBV24-1
CDR3aa: CATSDLPQGKVRDTQYF

j_gene: TRBJ2-1
v_gene: TRBV29-1
CDR3aa: CSVETGWNEQFF

j_gene: TRBJ1-4
v_gene: TRBV28
CDR3aa: CASSNDRAEKLFF

j_gene: TRBJ1-1
v_gene: TRBV5-1
CDR3aa: CASSPRQGDTEAFF

j_gene: TRBJ2-5
v_gene: TRBV3-1/TRBV3-2
CDR3aa: CASSRLAGSQETQYF

j_gene: TRBJ1-2
v_gene: TRBV10-3
CDR3aa: CAISEELANYGYTF

j_gene: TRBJ1-5
v_gene: TRBV19
CDR3aa: CASSLTSTGGQPQHF

j_gene: TRBJ1-3
v_gene: TRBV27
CDR3aa: CASSPTPRTGTPGNTIYF

j_gene: TRBJ2-3
v_gene: TRBV7-2
CDR3aa: CASSLEGRTQYF

j_gene: TRBJ2-6
v_gene: TRBV30
CDR3aa: CAWSGAGHNSGANVLTF

j_gene: TRBJ2-5
v_gene: TRBV7-9
CDR3aa: CASSLGTEQETQYF

j_gene: TRBJ1-5
v_gene: TRBV2
CDR3aa: CASRVDRGSIEPQHF

j_gene: TRBJ2-1
v_gene: TRBV30
CDR3aa: CASGRGLQSYNEQFF

j_gene: TRBJ1-6
v_gene: TRBV19
CDR3aa: CASSNQRTGRVSSYNSPLHF

j_gene: TRBJ1-1
v_gene: TRBV4-1
CDR3aa: CASSQAGKKLGNTEAFF

j_gene: TRBJ1-1
v_gene: TRBV4-2
CDR3aa: CASSSGTGSHTEAFF

j_gene: TRBJ2-3
v_gene: TRBV4-3
CDR3aa: CASSQETGGPGDTQYF

j_gene: TRBJ1-3
v_gene: TRBV5-4
CDR3aa: CASSQDRNSGNTIYF

j_gene: TRBJ1-3
v_gene: TRBV9
CDR3aa: CASSVGQLSHTIYF

j_gene: TRBJ1-1
v_gene: TRBV11-3
CDR3aa: CASSRDSGRMNTEAFF